A selection of T cell receptor beta chains follows, all from one sample in a study of T cell responses to AZD1222 COVID-19 vaccine. Sequencing was performed with immunoSEQ multiplex PCR; in TCRdb, only in-frame clones are kept and a portion is missing. The sample has some 150,000 clones; more than 90% are singletons. The sequenced sample was peripheral blood, obtained on day 0 of AZD1222 vaccination. Receptor source: an adult in good health. CDR3s include the opening cysteine and the closing phenylalanine or tryptophan. The D gene is left open where the match is weak. Clone size is shown for a subset of rows, as once, few, many or a class of expanded clone.

>once|TRBJ1-3|.|TRBV12-3/TRBV12-4
TGTGCCAGCAGTTTCTCCCAGGGAAACACCATATATTTT
CASSFSQGNTIYF
>.|TRBJ1-1|.|TRBV5-6
TGTGCCAGCAGCTTCGTCGGGGTAAACACTGAAGCTTTCTTT
CASSFVGVNTEAFF
>.|TRBJ2-3|TRBD2|TRBV6-4
TGTGCCAGCAGTGAGGGGCATTCGGGAGGGGCGGATACGCAGTATTTT
CASSEGHSGGADTQYF
>.|TRBJ2-7|TRBD2|TRBV5-4
TGTGCCAGCATAGCGGGAGACGAGTCCTACGAGCAGTACTTC
CASIAGDESYEQYF
>.|TRBJ1-2|TRBD1|TRBV11-2
TGTGCCAGCAGCCTGACAGGGAATGAGGATAACTATGGCTACACCTTC
CASSLTGNEDNYGYTF
>.|TRBJ1-5|TRBD1|TRBV6-5
TGTGCCAGCAGCGGAGACAGGGGGCGCCGTCAGCCCCAGCATTTT
CASSGDRGRRQPQHF
>.|TRBJ2-1|.|TRBV9
TGTGCCAGCAGCGTAGACCCCTCCGGGTTTTACAATGAGCAGTTCTTC
CASSVDPSGFYNEQFF
>.|TRBJ1-1|.|TRBV5-6
TGTGCCAGCAGCTGGGACACTGAAGCTTTCTTT
CASSWDTEAFF
>once|TRBJ1-2|.|TRBV9
TGTGCCAGCAGCGTTGGCGAAGAAGAAGGCTACACCTTC
CASSVGEEEGYTF
>.|TRBJ2-5|TRBD2|TRBV3-1/TRBV3-2
TGTGCCAGCAGCCCCGGACTAGCGGGAGTAGAGACCCAGTACTTC
CASSPGLAGVETQYF
>.|TRBJ1-5|.|TRBV6-2/TRBV6-3
TGTGCCAGCAGTTTAGGGGAAAGTTACAATCAGCCCCAGCATTTT
CASSLGESYNQPQHF
>.|TRBJ2-3|TRBD2|TRBV27
TGTGCCAGCAGTTGGGTTAAGGGGGTAGCGGGAGCGACCTCCGCAGATACGCAGTATTTT
CASSWVKGVAGATSADTQYF
>medium-sized|TRBJ2-5|TRBD2|TRBV13
TGTGCCAGCAGCCCCGGACTAGCGGGAGGGCCGGAGACCCAGTACTTC
CASSPGLAGGPETQYF
>.|TRBJ2-3|TRBD1|TRBV6-5
TGTGCCAGCAGTTACTCAGGGACAGGGGCAGATACGCAGTATTTT
CASSYSGTGADTQYF
>once|TRBJ1-2|.|TRBV2
TGTGCCAGCAGTGAAGTTGGAGGGGGGGCCTCCTATGGCTACACCTTC
CASSEVGGGASYGYTF
>.|TRBJ2-1|.|TRBV9
TGTGCCAGCAGCGACCGATACAATGAGCAGTTCTTC
CASSDRYNEQFF
>once|TRBJ2-7|.|TRBV21-1
TGTGCCAGCGGGAGTAGTGGGGGGCCGTGCGAGCAGTACTTC
CASGSSGGPCEQYF
>.|TRBJ1-2|.|TRBV20-1
TGCAGTGCTAGTGTGGGTGCTAACTATGGCTACACCTTC
CSASVGANYGYTF
>.|TRBJ2-2|.|TRBV15
TGTGCCACCAGCCTCGAAAGGTGGGACACCGGGGAGCTGTTTTTT
CATSLERWDTGELFF
>.|TRBJ1-2|TRBD1|TRBV2
TGTGCCAGCAGACCCGGGACAGGGGGTGGCTACACCTTC
CASRPGTGGGYTF
>.|TRBJ1-2|.|TRBV11-2
TGTGCCAGCAGCTTAGGGGGGGCCGCCTACTATGGCTACACCTTC
CASSLGGAAYYGYTF
>once|TRBJ1-4|TRBD1|TRBV7-2
TGTGCCAGCAGCTTAAGGAACACCGACAGGGGGACCTTTAATGAAAAACTGTTTTTT
CASSLRNTDRGTFNEKLFF
>once|TRBJ2-5|.|TRBV3-1/TRBV3-2
TGTGCCAGCAGCCAAGATCGAGGGGATCAAGAGACCCAGTACTTC
CASSQDRGDQETQYF
>.|TRBJ2-3|.|TRBV14
TGTGCCAGCAGCTTTTCACAGGCGCTCCTAAGCACAGATACGCAGTATTTT
CASSFSQALLSTDTQYF
>.|TRBJ1-5|.|TRBV30
TGTGCCTGGAGCGGGGTGACGCAGAATCAGCCCCAGCATTTT
CAWSGVTQNQPQHF
>.|TRBJ2-7|.|TRBV7-9
TGTGCCAGCAGCTTAGCGTGGGACACCGGTCTACCCTACGAGCAGTACTTC
CASSLAWDTGLPYEQYF